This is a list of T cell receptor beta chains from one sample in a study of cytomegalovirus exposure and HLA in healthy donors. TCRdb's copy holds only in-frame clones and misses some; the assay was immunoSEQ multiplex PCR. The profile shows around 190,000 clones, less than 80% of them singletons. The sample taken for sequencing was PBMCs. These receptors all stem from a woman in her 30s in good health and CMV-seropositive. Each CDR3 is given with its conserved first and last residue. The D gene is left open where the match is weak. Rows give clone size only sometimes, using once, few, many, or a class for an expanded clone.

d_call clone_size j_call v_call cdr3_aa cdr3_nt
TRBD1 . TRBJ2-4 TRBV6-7 CASSYSYHRGPLAKNIQYF TGTGCCAGCAGTTACTCGTATCACAGGGGGCCGCTAGCCAAAAACATTCAGTACTTC
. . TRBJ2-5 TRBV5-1 CASSFIRGGETQYF TGCGCCAGCAGCTTCATTAGGGGTGGAGAGACCCAGTACTTC
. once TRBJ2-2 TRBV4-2 CASSPRFRRGGHTGELFF TGTGCCAGCAGCCCAAGGTTCCGTAGGGGCGGTCACACCGGGGAGCTGTTTTTT
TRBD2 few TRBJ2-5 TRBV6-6 CASTRSGGINF TGTGCCAGCACCCGTTCGGGAGGGATCAACTTC
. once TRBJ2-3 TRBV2 CASSSTGSDTQYF TGTGCCAGCAGCTCAACCGGGTCAGATACGCAGTATTTT
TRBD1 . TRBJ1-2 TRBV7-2 CASSSQDRGAYGYTF TGTGCCAGCAGCTCCCAGGACAGGGGAGCCTATGGCTACACCTTC
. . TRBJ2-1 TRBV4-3 CASSQDRSSSYNEQFF TGCGCCAGCAGCCAAGATAGGTCTAGCTCCTACAATGAGCAGTTCTTC
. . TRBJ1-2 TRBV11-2 CASSLGARGYGYTF TGTGCCAGCAGCTTAGGAGCCCGAGGCTATGGCTACACCTTC
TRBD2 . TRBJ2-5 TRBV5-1 CASSLGRRGGRETQYF TGCGCCAGCAGCTTGGGCCGGCGGGGGGGCCGGGAGACCCAGTACTTC
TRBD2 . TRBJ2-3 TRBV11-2 CASSPPSGGAPDTQYF TGTGCCAGCAGCCCCCCCAGCGGGGGGGCGCCAGATACGCAGTATTTT
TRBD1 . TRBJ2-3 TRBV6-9 CASSYYGQGFTDTQYF TGTGCCAGCAGTTATTATGGACAGGGGTTCACAGATACGCAGTATTTT
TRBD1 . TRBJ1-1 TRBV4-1 CASSPRRGLEKTEAFF TGCGCCAGCAGCCCCCGCAGGGGGCTTGAAAAGACTGAAGCTTTCTTT
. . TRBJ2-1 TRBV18 CASSPPVRALGGEQFF TGTGCCAGCTCACCACCGGTAAGGGCATTAGGGGGTGAGCAGTTCTTC
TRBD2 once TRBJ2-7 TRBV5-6 CASSLLAENYEQYF TGTGCCAGCAGCTTACTAGCGGAAAACTACGAGCAGTACTTC
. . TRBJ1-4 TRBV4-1 CASSQDPTLEKLFF TGCGCCAGCAGCCAAGATCCAACTCTTGAAAAACTGTTTTTT
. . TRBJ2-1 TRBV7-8 CASSLESGPYNEQFF TGTGCCAGCAGCTTAGAGAGCGGGCCCTACAATGAGCAGTTCTTC
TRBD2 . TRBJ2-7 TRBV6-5 CASRMVRGSEQYF TGTGCCAGCAGGATGGTGCGGGGGTCCGAGCAGTACTTC
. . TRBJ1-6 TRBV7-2 CASSSAWSPNSPLHF TGTGCCAGCAGCTCCGCGTGGAGTCCAAATTCACCCCTCCACTTT
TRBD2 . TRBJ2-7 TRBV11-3 CASSLGGADEQYF TGTGCCAGCAGCCTCGGGGGGGCCGACGAGCAGTACTTC
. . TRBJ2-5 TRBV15 CATSSSETQYF TGTGCCACCAGCAGTAGTGAGACCCAGTACTTC
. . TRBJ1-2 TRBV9 CASSPRTEPYGYTF TGTGCCAGCAGCCCCCGGACAGAACCCTATGGCTACACCTTC
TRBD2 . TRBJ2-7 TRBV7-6 CASSDSGSSYEQYF TGTGCCAGCAGCGATAGCGGGAGCTCCTACGAGCAGTACTTC
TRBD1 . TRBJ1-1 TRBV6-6 CASSYSIRTGNTEAFF TGTGCCAGCAGTTACTCGATCAGGACAGGGAACACTGAAGCTTTCTTT
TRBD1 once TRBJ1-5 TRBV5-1 CASPLGTGGCRQPQHF TGCGCCAGCCCCTTGGGCACAGGGGGCTGCCGGCAGCCCCAGCATTTT
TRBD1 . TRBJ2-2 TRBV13 CASSSSRGRLTGELFF TGTGCCAGCAGCTCCTCGAGGGGGCGGCTCACCGGGGAGCTGTTTTTT
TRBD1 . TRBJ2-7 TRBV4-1 CASSQEGQGIPEQYF TGCGCCAGCAGCCAAGAGGGACAGGGTATCCCCGAGCAGTACTTC
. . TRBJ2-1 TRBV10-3 CAISEPGISGGEQFF TGTGCCATCAGTGAACCGGGGATATCGGGCGGTGAGCAGTTCTTC
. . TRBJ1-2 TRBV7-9 CASSLQAVNYGYTF TGTGCCAGCAGCTTACAGGCAGTTAACTATGGCTACACCTTC
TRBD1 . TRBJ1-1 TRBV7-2 CASSLDRGIWTEAFF TGTGCCAGCAGCCTGGACAGGGGGATTTGGACTGAAGCTTTCTTT
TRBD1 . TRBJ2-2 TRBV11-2 CASSLGRTGSGTGELFF TGTGCCAGCAGCTTAGGGCGGACAGGGTCGGGCACCGGGGAGCTGTTTTTT
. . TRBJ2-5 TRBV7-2 CASSLVWGVRETQYF TGTGCCAGCAGCTTAGTCTGGGGCGTCCGAGAGACCCAGTACTTC
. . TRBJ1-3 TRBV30 CAWSVDISSGNTIYF TGTGCCTGGAGTGTGGACATTAGCTCTGGAAACACCATATATTTT
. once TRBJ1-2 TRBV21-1 CASPDRGYGYTF TGTGCCAGCCCGGACAGGGGATATGGCTACACCTTC
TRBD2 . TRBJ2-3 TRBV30 CAWSAGLAGVQDTQYF TGTGCCTGGAGTGCGGGACTAGCGGGAGTACAAGATACGCAGTATTTT
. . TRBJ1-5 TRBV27 CASSPRVYRVGNQPQHF TGTGCCAGCAGTCCACGAGTCTACAGGGTCGGCAATCAGCCCCAGCATTTT
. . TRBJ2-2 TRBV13 CASSTNRLASGELFF TGTGCCAGCAGTACGAATCGGCTAGCGTCCGGGGAGCTGTTTTTT
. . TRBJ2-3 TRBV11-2 CASYNRDTDTDTQYF TGTGCCAGTTACAATCGGGACACCGACACAGATACGCAGTATTTT
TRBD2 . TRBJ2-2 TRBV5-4 CASSSTSGTLRTGELFF TGTGCCAGCAGTTCCACTAGCGGGACTTTGAGGACCGGGGAGCTGTTTTTT
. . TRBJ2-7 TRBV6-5 CASSPDSEQYF TGTGCCAGCAGCCCCGACTCCGAGCAGTACTTC
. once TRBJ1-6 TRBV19 CASNTGKTNLHF TGTGCCAGTAATACAGGGAAGACTAACCTCCACTTT
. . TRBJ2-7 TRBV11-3 CASSPDTQSGEQYF TGTGCCAGCAGCCCAGATACACAATCGGGCGAGCAGTACTTC
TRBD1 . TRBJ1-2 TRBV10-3 CAISVRQGDYGYTF TGTGCCATCAGTGTCCGACAGGGGGACTATGGCTACACCTTC
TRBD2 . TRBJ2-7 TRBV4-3 CASSQLLAVGEGEQYF TGCGCCAGCAGCCAGCTACTAGCGGTCGGCGAGGGCGAGCAGTACTTC
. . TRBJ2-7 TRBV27 CASSLSSAGSSYEQYF TGTGCCAGCAGTTTATCGAGCGCGGGATCCTCCTACGAGCAGTACTTC
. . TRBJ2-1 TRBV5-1 CASSMLSVRGYNEQFF TGCGCCAGCAGCATGCTTAGCGTAAGAGGCTACAATGAGCAGTTCTTC
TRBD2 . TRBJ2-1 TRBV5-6 CASTMSGSYEQFF TGTGCCAGCACCATGAGCGGGAGCTATGAGCAGTTCTTC
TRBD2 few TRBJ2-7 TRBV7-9 CASSSRDYVDEQYF TGTGCCAGCAGCTCCCGGGACTACGTGGACGAGCAGTACTTC
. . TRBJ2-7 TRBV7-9 CASRQGGLGSSYEQYF TGTGCCAGCAGGCAGGGGGGATTGGGGAGCTCCTACGAGCAGTACTTC
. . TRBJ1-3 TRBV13 CASSSGTPWTASGNTIYF TGTGCCAGCAGCTCTGGCACACCTTGGACAGCGTCTGGAAACACCATATATTTT
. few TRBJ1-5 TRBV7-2 CASSLDPFRHSNQPQHF TGTGCCAGCAGCTTAGATCCCTTCAGACATAGCAATCAGCCCCAGCATTTT